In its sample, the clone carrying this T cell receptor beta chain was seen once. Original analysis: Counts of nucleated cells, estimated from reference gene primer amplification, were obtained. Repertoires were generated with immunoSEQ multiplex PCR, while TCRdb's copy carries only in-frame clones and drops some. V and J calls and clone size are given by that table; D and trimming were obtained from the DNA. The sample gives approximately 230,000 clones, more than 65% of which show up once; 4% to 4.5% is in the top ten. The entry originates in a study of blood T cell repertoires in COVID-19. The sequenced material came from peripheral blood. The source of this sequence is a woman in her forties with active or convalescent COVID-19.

CDR3 nucleotides: TGTGCCACCGGACAGGGCAGGGGCTACACCTTC. It yields the protein CATGQGRGYTF. V usage is TRBV28 and J usage is TRBJ1-2; 8 nucleotides agree with TRBD1. V gave up 10 bases and J gave up 8 bases; unmatched junction bases: 6. CDR3 size: 11 residues. Germline V gene data show CDR1 as MDHEN and CDR2 as SYDVKM.